Described below is a single TCR beta chain sequence and its context. The data were obtained in a study of shared clonotypes between healthy human individuals. Using immunoSEQ multiplex PCR, the repertoire was profiled, and TCRdb retains in-frame clones only, with some absent. Of around 1,900,000 clones listed, 80% to 95% are singletons. In the naive CD8 group, cells lacked CD45RO and were positively selected for CCR7, so terminally differentiated effector memory CD45RA+ cells were left out. The sample was naive CD8+ T cells from PBMCs. This clonotype was obtained from a young man in good health. Some clones in this sample may be carry-over from other donors' samples.

CDR3 bases: TGTGCCAGCAGCTTGCCGCGGGCCAGCTCCTACGAGCAGTACTTC. Its protein product is CASSLPRASSYEQYF. J is TRBJ2-7 and V is TRBV11-2; a possible D gene is TRBD2 (5 bases). CDR1 is SGHAT and CDR2 is FQNNGV in the germline V gene. The V gene lost 3 bases and the J gene lost 0 bases, with 12 bases spanning the gap. CDR3 length equals 15 residues.